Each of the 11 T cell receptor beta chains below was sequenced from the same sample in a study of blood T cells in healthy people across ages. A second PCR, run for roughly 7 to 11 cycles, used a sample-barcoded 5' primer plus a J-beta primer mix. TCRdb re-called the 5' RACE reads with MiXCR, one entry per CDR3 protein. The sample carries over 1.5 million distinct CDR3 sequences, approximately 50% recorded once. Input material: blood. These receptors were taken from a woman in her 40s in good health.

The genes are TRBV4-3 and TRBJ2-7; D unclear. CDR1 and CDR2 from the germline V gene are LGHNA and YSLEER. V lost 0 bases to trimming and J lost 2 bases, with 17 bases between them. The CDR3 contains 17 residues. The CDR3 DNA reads TGCGCCAGCAGCCAAGAACTGGACGGCTACCGCGCCTACGAGCAGTACTTC. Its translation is CASSQELDGYRAYEQYF.

The CDR3 loop reads CASSVYFGAGGEKLFF. The CDR3 nucleotides read TGTGCCAGCAGCGTATACTTCGGGGCAGGGGGTGAAAAACTGTTTTTT. The rearrangement uses TRBV9 and TRBJ1-4; TRBD1 agrees at 7 bases. Per the germline V gene, CDR1 is SGDLS and CDR2 is YYNGEE. V was pared by 1 base and J by 7 bases, with 10 bases of the junction left unmatched. The CDR3 sequence is 16 residues long.

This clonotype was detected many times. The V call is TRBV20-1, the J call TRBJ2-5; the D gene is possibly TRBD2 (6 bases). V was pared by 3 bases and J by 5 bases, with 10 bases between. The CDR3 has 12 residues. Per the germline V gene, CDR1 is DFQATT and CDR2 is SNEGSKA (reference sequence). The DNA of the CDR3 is TGCAGTGCTAGGGGGGGTGGGGAGACCCAGTACTTC. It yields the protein CSARGGGETQYF.

The CDR3 DNA is TGCAGTGCTGGGACAGGGAGGGGTGAGCAGTACTTC. Its translation is CSAGTGRGEQYF. The chain recombines TRBV20-1 with TRBJ2-7; 9 bases agree with TRBD1. V dropped 5 bases and J dropped 7; count of bases not matched to a gene: 6. Germline V CDR1 and CDR2: DFQATT, SNEGSKA (reference sequence). The CDR3 sequence is 12 residues long.

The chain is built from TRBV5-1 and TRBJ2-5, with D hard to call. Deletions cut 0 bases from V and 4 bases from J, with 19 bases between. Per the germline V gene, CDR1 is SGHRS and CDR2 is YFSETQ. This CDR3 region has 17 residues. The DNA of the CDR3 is TGCGCCAGCAGCTTGGTTACAGTAAGTCTTGGGCGAGAGACCCAGTACTTC. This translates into CASSLVTVSLGRETQYF.

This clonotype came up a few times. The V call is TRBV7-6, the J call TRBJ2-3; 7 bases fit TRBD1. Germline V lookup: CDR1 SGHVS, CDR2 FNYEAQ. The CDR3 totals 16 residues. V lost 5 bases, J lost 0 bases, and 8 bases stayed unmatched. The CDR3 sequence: CASSIHTGDSTDTQYF. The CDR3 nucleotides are TGTGCCAGCAGCATCCATACAGGGGACAGCACAGATACGCAGTATTTT.

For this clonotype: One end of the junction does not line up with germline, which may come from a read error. The CDR3 loop reads CASSQTTDTRYF. The CDR3 nucleotides read TGCGCCAGCAGCCAAACAACAGATACGCGGTATTTT. The chain links TRBV4-1 to TRBJ2-3; no clear D gene. This CDR3 is 12 amino acids long. Germline CDR1 and CDR2: MGHRA and YSYEKL.

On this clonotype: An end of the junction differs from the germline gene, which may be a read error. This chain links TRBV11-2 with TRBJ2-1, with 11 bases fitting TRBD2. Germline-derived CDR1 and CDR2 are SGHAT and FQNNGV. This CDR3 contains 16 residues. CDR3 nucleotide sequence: TGTGCCAGCAGCTTAAGGATAGCGGGGGGGTTAAATGGGCAGTTCTTC. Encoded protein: CASSLRIAGGLNGQFF.

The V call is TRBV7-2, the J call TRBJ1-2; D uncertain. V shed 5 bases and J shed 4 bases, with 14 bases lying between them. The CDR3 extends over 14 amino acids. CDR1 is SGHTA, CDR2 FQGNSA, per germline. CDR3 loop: CASSPATSSYGYTF. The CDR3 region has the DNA TGTGCCAGCAGCCCGGCGACATCATCCTATGGCTACACCTTC.

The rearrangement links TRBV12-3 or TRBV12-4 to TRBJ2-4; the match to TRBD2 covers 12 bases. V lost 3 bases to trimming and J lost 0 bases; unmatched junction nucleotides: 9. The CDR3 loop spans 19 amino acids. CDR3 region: CASSLGTSGFTLAKNIQYF. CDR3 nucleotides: TGTGCCAGCAGTTTGGGGACTAGCGGGTTCACACTAGCCAAAAACATTCAGTACTTC.

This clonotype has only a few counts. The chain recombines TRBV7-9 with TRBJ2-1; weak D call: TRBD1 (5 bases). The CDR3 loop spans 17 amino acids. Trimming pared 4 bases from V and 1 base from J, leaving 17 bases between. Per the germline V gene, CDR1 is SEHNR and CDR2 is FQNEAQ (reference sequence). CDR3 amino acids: CASSSNGAGRSYNEQFF. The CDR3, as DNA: TGTGCCAGCAGCTCAAATGGTGCAGGGCGGTCCTACAATGAGCAGTTCTTC.